This TCR beta chain was observed in a study of T cells in Graves' hyperthyroidism and ophthalmopathy (dated by TCRdb to about 2019). Study-wide context: Peripheral blood was collected at initial diagnosis, before any treatment. The paper reports TCR Vbeta CDR3 sequencing of some 140 peripheral blood samples: around 41 ophthalmopathy, roughly 80 hyperthyroidism and around 17 progressor patients. The study also compared thyroid tissue and blood T-cell repertoires from a handful of Graves' hyperthyroidism patients. Prospective prediction of ophthalmopathy was tested in an independent validation cohort consisting of under 20 hyperthyroidism patients and approximately 16 patients who later progressed to ophthalmopathy. The approximately 90 discovery patients were randomly split 7:3 into training and test sets. After blood sampling, hyperthyroidism patients were treated with methimazole at a starting dose of 30 mg daily, and ophthalmopathy patients were treated with high-dose intravenous methylprednisolone. To identify distinguishing TCR V-J signatures, a discovery cohort of 90 to 100 patients was used, comprising approximately 40 with Graves' ophthalmopathy and approximately 58 with stable Graves' hyperthyroidism. General findings and caveats noted by the study authors: Ophthalmopathy was separated from stable hyperthyroidism by a 13 V-J signature model, with approximately 89% sensitivity and 81% to 82% specificity obtained in cross-validation and 80%/75% obtained in testing. Sample size was not statistically predetermined, and investigators were not blinded to group allocation. Most expanded thyroid clonotypes (frequency above 0.001) were also detected in blood, a finding suggesting that blood repertoires may reflect thyroid immune responses. In validation, the model predicted progression to ophthalmopathy a median of 6.5 months before onset, with 70% to 71% sensitivity and almost 75% specificity.

Trimming at the junction amounts to 7 bases on V and 0 bases on J, and the germline ends lie 15 bases apart. The CDR3 starts with the cysteine, ends with the phenylalanine, and has 15 residues. Only CDR3 DNA is held: 45 bases, read in frame from base 1. According to the germline V gene, CDR1 reads SNHLY and CDR2 reads FYNNEI. Hyperthyroidism patients were newly diagnosed, with disease duration under 2 months, and aged 18 to 65 years. The study excluded patients with uncontrolled infections, other autoimmune diseases, pregnancy or lactation. Diagnoses were based on clinical symptoms, serum thyroxine and TRAb, thyroid ultrasound and orbital computed tomography. For progressor patients, blood was drawn at the first diagnosis of hyperthyroidism, before any ophthalmopathy symptoms had appeared. Ficoll-Paque density gradient centrifugation was used to isolate PBMCs from under 11 ml of fresh peripheral blood. Progressor patients were defined as those initially diagnosed with Graves' hyperthyroidism in whom ophthalmopathy developed during follow-up. Trizol reagent was used to extract total RNA, and RNA quality was then checked on an Agilent 2100 Bioanalyzer.

The TCR beta CDR3 regions were amplified from the RNA transcripts. The first round of RT-PCR for the TCR CDR3 was performed with the HTBI primer set and the Qiagen OneStep RT-PCR kit. Libraries were constructed in a second round of multiplex PCR, after which size selection and purification were carried out. The libraries were sequenced on an Illumina HiSeq2000 using paired-end 100 bp reads. On the study's bioinformatics: SOAPnuke was used to process the raw data, throwing out any read that contained adapters or uncalled bases, had a mean Phred below 15, or lacked an exact constant-primer or identifier match. High-quality paired reads were merged using COPE v1.2.5, and each unique nucleotide sequence was defined as a clonotype. MiTCR v1.1 was used to align the clonotypes against IMGT TRBV, TRBD and TRBJ reference segments. The analysis was restricted to V-J combinations with a frequency above 0.0001, which together covered around 99% of the repertoires. A TCS score was defined as the ratio between F50 (clonal expansion) and ExV (chaos), using BLOSUM62-based TCRdist between CDR3 peptides within each V-J. Welch's t-statistics and random forest reduced 450 to 600 V-J features to some 14, which were used in a naive Bayes classifier (R e1071). TCRdb reworked the public reads: Q25 trimming with fastp, MiXCR clone assembly, productive beta chains retained. Rows matching on CDR3 protein sequence are summarized as one entry with the most common DNA and genes. The V and J calls were not made by the authors but by TCRdb's processing. The sample table shows some 600,000 distinct CDR3 sequences, and approximately 15% are seen once. The top ten constitute almost 6% of the sample.

This clonotype has ten or more counts. The antigen it binds to is not known. Nothing much larger sits one base from this clone, and base qualities are not available. Material for sequencing was blood. This clonotype was sampled from a woman aged 25 to 39 with Graves' hyperthyroidism that later progressed to Graves' ophthalmopathy. The chain employs TRBV2 and TRBJ1-1, with no D gene named confidently. The nucleotide sequence reads TGTGCCAGCACCCCCAGTGGGTCGGTGAACACTGAAGCTTTCTTT. This translates into CASTPSGSVNTEAFF.